The sequence of this TCR beta chain was determined in a study of cytomegalovirus exposure and HLA in healthy donors. Whole-study findings and limits: The study flagged around 150 TCR beta chains as cytomegalovirus-associated.

Per germline, CDR1 GTSNPN and CDR2 SVGIG (reference sequence). This CDR3 has 14 amino acids. Losses at the gene ends were 3 bases for V and 2 bases for J; bases not matched to a gene: 4. PCR amplification relied on 60 Vbeta primers (plus 13 Jbeta primers). The method was immunoSEQ multiplex PCR; TCRdb's version includes in-frame clones alone and lacks a portion of them. The sample shows roughly 100,000 clones, roughly 80% of them seen only once. Worth noting for this clone: Its antigen is unidentified.

The rearrangement joins TRBV30 to TRBJ2-3; 8 bases are a match to TRBD1. This TCR derives from a young man in good health and CMV-seropositive. Sequenced material: PBMCs. Here the CDR3 reads CAWRQGANTDTQYF. As DNA, the CDR3 is TGTGCCTGGAGGCAGGGGGCGAACACAGATACGCAGTATTTT.